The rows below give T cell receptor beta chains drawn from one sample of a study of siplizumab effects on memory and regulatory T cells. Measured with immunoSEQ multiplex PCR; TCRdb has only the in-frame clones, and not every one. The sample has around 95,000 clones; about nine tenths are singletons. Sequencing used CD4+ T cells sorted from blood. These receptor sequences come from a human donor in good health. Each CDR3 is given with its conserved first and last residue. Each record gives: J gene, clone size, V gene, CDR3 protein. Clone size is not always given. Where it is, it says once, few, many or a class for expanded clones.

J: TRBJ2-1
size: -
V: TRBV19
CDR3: CASSPGASGAFLSSYNEQFF

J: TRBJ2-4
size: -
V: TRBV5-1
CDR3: CASSKPGQGLNIQYF

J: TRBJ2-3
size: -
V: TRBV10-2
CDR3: CASSENGDTQYF

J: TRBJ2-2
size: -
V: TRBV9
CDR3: CAGESVTGELFF

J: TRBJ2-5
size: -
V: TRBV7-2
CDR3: CASSLYETQYF

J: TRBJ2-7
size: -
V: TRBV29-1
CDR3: CSVDGLGTYEQYF

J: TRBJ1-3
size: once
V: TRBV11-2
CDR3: CASGSLLGTIYF

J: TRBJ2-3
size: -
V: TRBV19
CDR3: CASQQAGATTDTQYF

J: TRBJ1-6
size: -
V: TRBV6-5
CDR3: CASSYGPGTGVSPLHF

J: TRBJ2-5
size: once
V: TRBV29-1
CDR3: CSARGAGGEETQYF

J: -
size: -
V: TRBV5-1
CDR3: CASSPAGATYEQYF

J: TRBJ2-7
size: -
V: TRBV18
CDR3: CASSPFPGSYEQYF

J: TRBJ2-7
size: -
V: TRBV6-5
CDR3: CASRVNRQGRVQYF

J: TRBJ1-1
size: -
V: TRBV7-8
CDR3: CASSLEAGVNTEAFF

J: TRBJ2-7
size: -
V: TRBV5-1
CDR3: CASSPDRSYEQYF

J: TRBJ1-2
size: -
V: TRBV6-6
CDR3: CASTPGVGIPYTF

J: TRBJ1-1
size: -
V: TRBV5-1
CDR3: CASSFEREGTEAFF

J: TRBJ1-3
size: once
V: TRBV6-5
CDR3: CASRPQGGGNTIYF

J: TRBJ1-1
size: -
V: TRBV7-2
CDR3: CASSLPGHPNTEAFF

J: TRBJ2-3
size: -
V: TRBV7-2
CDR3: CASSQQGLAADTQYF

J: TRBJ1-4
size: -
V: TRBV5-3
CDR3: CARSLTGRGGKKLFF

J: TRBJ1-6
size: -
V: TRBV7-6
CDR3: CASSLGGISSYNSPLHF

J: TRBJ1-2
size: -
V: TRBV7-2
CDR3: CASSLIPGTGPGYTF

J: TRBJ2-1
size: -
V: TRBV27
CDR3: CAIRLAGRHNEQFF

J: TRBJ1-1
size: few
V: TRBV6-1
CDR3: CASSAQPNTEAFF

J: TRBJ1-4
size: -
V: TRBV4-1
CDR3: CASSQVREKLFF

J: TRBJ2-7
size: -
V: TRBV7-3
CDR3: CASSLTGRDEQYF

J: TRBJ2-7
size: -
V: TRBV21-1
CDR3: CASSHVLRASNLLHLTYEQYF

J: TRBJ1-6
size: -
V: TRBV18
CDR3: CASSLEAKDSPLHF

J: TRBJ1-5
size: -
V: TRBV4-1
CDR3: CASSRFGQGYQPQHF

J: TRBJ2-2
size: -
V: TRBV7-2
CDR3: CASSLDRPNTGELFF

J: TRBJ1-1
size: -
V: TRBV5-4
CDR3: CATGVGAGNTEAFF

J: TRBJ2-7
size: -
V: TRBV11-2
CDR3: CASSSLLDSYEQYF

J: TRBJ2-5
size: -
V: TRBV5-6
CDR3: CASSLGRAEKETQYF

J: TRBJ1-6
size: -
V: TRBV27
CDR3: CASSLKGLIVAYNSPLHF

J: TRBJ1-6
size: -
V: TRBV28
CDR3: CASRIPGPAGNSPLHF

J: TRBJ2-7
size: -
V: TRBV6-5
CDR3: CASSYGDSYEQYF

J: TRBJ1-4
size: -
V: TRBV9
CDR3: CASSVVGGADEKLFF

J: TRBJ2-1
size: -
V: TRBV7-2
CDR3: CASSLGPGSYNEQFF

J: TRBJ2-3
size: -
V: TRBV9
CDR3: CASSTRLNSPRGYPSTDTQYF

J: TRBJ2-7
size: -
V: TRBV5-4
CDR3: CASSQAGGLLSHEQYF

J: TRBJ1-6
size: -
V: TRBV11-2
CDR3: CASRGGSRNSPLHF

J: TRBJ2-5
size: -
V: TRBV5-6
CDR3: CASSLVFNSYKETQYF

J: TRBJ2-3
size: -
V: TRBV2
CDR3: CASVPTGGRSTDTQYF

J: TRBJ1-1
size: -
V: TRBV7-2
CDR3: CASSSAGGTEAFF

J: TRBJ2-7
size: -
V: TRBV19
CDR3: CASSTGGYEQYF

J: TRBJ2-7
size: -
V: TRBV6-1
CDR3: CASSHNYGSYEQYF

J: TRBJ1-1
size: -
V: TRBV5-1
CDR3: CASSWGSIDTEAFF

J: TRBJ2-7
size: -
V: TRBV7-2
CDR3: CASSLSRVTYEQYF

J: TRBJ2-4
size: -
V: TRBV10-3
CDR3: CAISGGAGVAKNIQYF